The present entry profiles one TCR beta chain with its context. Its antigen is not known. Terminally differentiated effector memory CD45RA+ cells were excluded by CCR7 positive selection of CD45RO-negative cells. The entry originates in a study of shared clonotypes between healthy human individuals. On the study more broadly: Three plates each covered CD4 naive and memory; CD8 naive two, CD8 memory one.

Method: immunoSEQ multiplex PCR; TCRdb's copy keeps in-frame clones and lacks some. The sample includes about 2.1 million clones, about 93% of them seen just once. Study findings and constraints: The donor pool, a small one, limited the genetic and exposure-history diversity represented. Of the naive CD4 clonotypes, roughly 5.5% were shared across a handful of donors.

The CDR3 has 15 residues. Per germline, CDR1 SGHVS and CDR2 FQNEAQ. The ends lost 5 bases at V and 4 bases at J; junction bases unmatched: 8. Sample: naive CD8+ T cells from PBMCs. The chain has TRBV7-8 and TRBJ2-4, with 7 bases fitting TRBD1. This TCR was sampled from a young man in good health. Some clones in this sample may be carry-over from other donors' samples. The CDR3 DNA follows: TGTGCCAGCAGCAAACCCGGGACAGAGAAAAACATTCAGTACTTC. Translation gives CASSKPGTEKNIQYF. The full variable domain, with the rest looked up from reference TRBV7-8 and TRBJ2-4, is GAGVSQSPRYKVAKRGQDVALRCDPISGHVSLFWYQQALGQGPEFLTYFQNEAQLDKSGLPSDRFFAERPEGSVSTLKIQRTQQEDSAVYLCASSKPGTEKNIQYFGAGTRLSVL.